This passage covers 23 T cell receptor beta chains from one sample sequenced in a study of cytomegalovirus exposure and HLA in healthy donors listed by TCRdb under 2017. Library preparation employed the immunoSEQ multiplex PCR assay. Here the immuneACCESS table is served through TCRdb, limited to in-frame sequences with V and J called. Missing clones are a known gap in these copies; in checked studies unresolved V genes cover under half, and the rest lacks a known reason. Within this sample are about 220,000 clones, with about 90% of them counted one time only. The ten largest make up 1% to 1.2% of the sample. Sample: PBMCs. The receptors derive from a woman aged 18-29 years in good health and CMV-seronegative.

This clone came up once. The chain recombines TRBV30 with TRBJ2-2, with TRBD2 as a possible D gene (7 bases). Per the germline V gene, CDR1 is GTSNPN and CDR2 is SVGIG (reference sequence). The ends were cut back, 0 bases at V and 6 bases at J, with 8 bases in the middle. The CDR3 covers 13 residues. CDR3 coding DNA: TGTGCCTGGAGTGTAGGGGGGGCCGGGGAGCTGTTTTTT. It translates to CAWSVGGAGELFF.

The rearrangement uses TRBV29-1 and TRBJ2-7; the D is unclear. The CDR3 contains 11 residues. Trimming shortened V by 5 bases and J by 5 bases, and 10 bases separated the two germline ends. The germline CDR1 and CDR2 sequences are SQVTM and ANQGSEA. CDR3 in DNA: TGCAGCGTTCGTGGAGACCACGAGCAGTACTTC. It encodes CSVRGDHEQYF.

The rearrangement uses TRBV12-5 and TRBJ2-1, with D tentatively TRBD2 (7 bases). The CDR3 runs to 12 residues. Looked up from germline, CDR1 is LGHNT and CDR2 is FRNRAP. The V gene lost 6 bases and the J gene lost 12 bases, with 15 bases spanning the gap. The CDR3 DNA follows: TGTGCTAGTGGGGGGGCAGGCGGGAGGCAGTTCTTC. It yields the protein CASGGAGGRQFF.

J is TRBJ2-2 and V is TRBV6-6, with D possibly matching TRBD1 (6 bases). The CDR3 spans 15 residues. The ends were cut back, 8 bases at V and 2 bases at J, with 15 bases in the middle. Per germline, CDR1 MNHNY and CDR2 SVGAGI (reference sequence). The CDR3 here is CASSTGHTNTGELFF. The CDR3 nucleotides are TGTGCCAGCTCCACGGGACACACAAACACCGGGGAGCTGTTTTTT.

The chain is built from TRBV19 and TRBJ1-1; D is unresolved. Looked up from germline, CDR1 is LNHDA and CDR2 is SQIVND (reference sequence). The length of the CDR3 is 16 residues. The germline V and J ends were trimmed by 7 bases and 3 bases, with 21 bases remaining between them. The CDR3 DNA reads as TGTGCCAGTAAGGCGGGCGGCCCCGAGGGTCACACTGAAGCTTTCTTT. Its translation is CASKAGGPEGHTEAFF.

This rearrangement joins TRBV7-9 to TRBJ2-7, with 8 positions matching TRBD1. CDR1 and CDR2 from the germline V gene are SEHNR and FQNEAQ (reference sequence). The length of the CDR3 is 16 residues. Trimming cost V 0 bases and J 0 bases; bases outside gene matches: 4. CDR3 DNA: TGTGCCAGCAGCTTAGCCCAGGGGGCAAGCTCCTACGAGCAGTACTTC. It specifies CASSLAQGASSYEQYF.

V is TRBV27 and J is TRBJ2-7; weak D call: TRBD1 (6 bases). The V end was cut by 4 bases, the J end by 3 bases, with 16 bases between. The CDR3 sequence is 15 residues long. CDR1 MNHEY and CDR2 SMNVEV come from the germline V gene (reference sequence). The DNA of the CDR3 is TGTGCCAGCAGTTCATCCAGGGGTTCAGACTACGAGCAGTACTTC. It translates to CASSSSRGSDYEQYF.

The chain has TRBV19 and TRBJ2-7; D gene unclear. Trimming cost V 3 bases and J 6 bases, with 18 bases left between them. The CDR3 sequence is 15 residues long. From germline, CDR1 is LNHDA and CDR2 SQIVND (reference sequence). The CDR3 loop reads CASSIDLPGSREQYF. DNA for the CDR3: TGTGCCAGTAGTATTGATCTCCCAGGATCCCGCGAGCAGTACTTC.

This chain uses TRBV7-9 with TRBJ1-2; the D is unclear. CDR1 is SEHNR, CDR2 FQNEAQ, per germline (reference sequence). V shed 7 bases and J shed 3 bases, with 18 bases lying between them. This CDR3 has 15 amino acids. This chain's CDR3 is CASIPPLAMDYGYTF. In nucleotides, the CDR3 is TGTGCCAGCATCCCCCCGTTAGCTATGGACTATGGCTACACCTTC.

The CDR3 here is CATSRGAGETQYF. The CDR3 DNA reads TGTGCCACCAGCAGAGGGGCGGGAGAGACCCAGTACTTC. This chain joins TRBV15 and TRBJ2-5; D might be TRBD2 (5 bases). This CDR3 comprises 13 residues. In germline, CDR1 is LNHNV, CDR2 YYDKDF (reference sequence). V dropped 1 base and J dropped 4 bases, with 7 bases sitting between them.

Here the CDR3 reads CASSFDRDEGYTF. In DNA, the CDR3 is TGCGCCAGCAGTTTCGACAGGGACGAAGGCTACACCTTC. The chain combines TRBV10-2 with TRBJ1-2; TRBD1 matches 7 bases. CDR1 and CDR2 (germline): WSHSY, SAAADI. J gave up 8 bases and V 5 bases, and 8 bases lay outside the gene matches. The CDR3 loop spans 13 amino acids.

The chain has TRBV30 and TRBJ1-2; TRBD1 might be the D (5 bases). The CDR3 sequence is 14 residues long. Trimming took off 7 bases at V and 0 bases at J, with 15 bases between the two ends. Germline assignment: CDR1 GTSNPN and CDR2 SVGIG (reference sequence). CDR3 region: CAFPGGGTNYGYTF. CDR3 coding DNA: TGTGCCTTCCCCGGCGGGGGGACTAACTATGGCTACACCTTC.

V is TRBV6-5 and J is TRBJ1-4; D perhaps matches TRBD1 (5 bases). The CDR3 is 14 residues long. The V gene lost 5 bases and the J gene lost 1 base, with 8 bases spanning the gap. Germline V CDR1 and CDR2: MNHEY, SVGAGI. The CDR3 protein is CASSSGGTNEKLFF. The CDR3 coding sequence is TGTGCCAGCAGTAGCGGGGGAACTAATGAAAAACTGTTTTTT.

The V call is TRBV6-6, the J call TRBJ2-7; 7 bases line up with TRBD1. The CDR3 length is 13 residues. J was trimmed by 4 bases and V by 5 bases; bases with no gene match: 5. The V gene's germline CDR1 is MNHNY and CDR2 SVGAGI (reference sequence). The CDR3 spells CASSRQGIYEQYF. The CDR3 DNA follows: TGTGCCAGCAGTCGACAGGGAATATACGAGCAGTACTTC.

The V and J genes are TRBV5-6 and TRBJ1-2; 8 bases line up with TRBD1. This CDR3 has 15 amino acids. Losses at the gene ends were 1 base for V and 3 bases for J; bases not matched to a gene: 5. CDR1 and CDR2 (germline): SGHDT, YYEEEE. For the CDR3, the DNA is TGTGCCAGCAGCTTGTCTGGACAGGGCTACTATGGCTACACCTTC. Translation gives CASSLSGQGYYGYTF.

The chain uses TRBV15 and TRBJ2-7, with unresolved D. There are 12 residues in the CDR3. V lost 3 bases and J 7 bases, leaving 10 bases between the germline ends. Germline V gene data show CDR1 as LNHNV and CDR2 as YYDKDF (reference sequence). The CDR3 DNA follows: TGTGCCACCAGCAGGTCTGTCGGGGAGCAGTACTTC. Its translation: CATSRSVGEQYF.

The rearrangement links TRBV6-5 to TRBJ2-2, with unresolved D. Trimming removed 7 bases from V and 1 base from J, with 10 bases in between. This CDR3 contains 14 residues. Germline CDR1 MNHEY, CDR2 SVGAGI. The CDR3 loop is CASTLAENTGELFF. For the CDR3, the DNA is TGTGCCAGCACCTTAGCTGAGAACACCGGGGAGCTGTTTTTT.

This chain uses TRBV28 with TRBJ1-2, with 10 bases matching TRBD1. The J segment lost 8 bases and the V segment lost 7 bases, leaving 10 bases of the junction unmatched. CDR1 and CDR2 from the germline V gene are MDHEN and SYDVKM. This CDR3 spans 14 amino acids. The CDR3 DNA reads TGTGCCAGCACCATGGCACGGGACAGGGGAGGCTACACCTTC. Translating gives CASTMARDRGGYTF.

The gene calls are TRBV27 and TRBJ1-5, with TRBD1 matching 10 bases. In germline, CDR1 is MNHEY, CDR2 SMNVEV (reference sequence). CDR3 length: 17 amino acids. After removal of 2 bases from V and 7 bases from J, the junction contained 11 bases not matched to a gene. In nucleotides, the CDR3 is TGTGCCAGCAGTTTACTCTCCGGGACAGGGGTCTTCCAGCCCCAGCATTTT. This codes for CASSLLSGTGVFQPQHF.

The V and J genes are TRBV28 and TRBJ2-7, with unresolved D. The ends were cut back, 6 bases at V and 4 bases at J, with 16 bases in the middle. The CDR3 spans 14 residues. Germline CDR1 MDHEN, CDR2 SYDVKM. The CDR3 sequence: CASSPSGPPYEQYF. The CDR3 DNA sequence: TGTGCCAGCAGCCCGTCGGGTCCCCCGTACGAGCAGTACTTC.

This sequence joins TRBV11-2 and TRBJ1-1; the D gene is possibly TRBD1 (5 bases). From germline, CDR1 is SGHAT and CDR2 FQNNGV. CDR3 length: 16 amino acids. With 5 bases removed from V and 0 bases from J, the gap between germline ends came to 16 bases. The CDR3 coding sequence is TGTGCCAGCAGCCGTTCCAGGGTGGGCATGAACACTGAAGCTTTCTTT. Protein: CASSRSRVGMNTEAFF. Together with reference TRBV11-2 and TRBJ1-1, the CDR3 gives the full variable domain: EAGVAQSPRYKIIEKRQSVAFWCNPISGHATLYWYQQILGQGPKLLIQFQNNGVVDDSQLPKDRFSAERLKGVDSTLKIQPAKLEDSAVYLCASSRSRVGMNTEAFFGQGTRLTVV.

This chain connects TRBV19 to TRBJ1-2, with 7 bases aligning to TRBD1. Germline-derived CDR1 and CDR2 are LNHDA and SQIVND (reference sequence). This CDR3 contains 15 residues. V shed 3 bases, J shed 4 bases, and the junction held 8 bases outside the gene matches. CDR3 DNA sequence: TGTGCCAGTAGTATCGGGAACAGGGGATTCTATGGCTACACCTTC. It yields the protein CASSIGNRGFYGYTF.

This chain connects TRBV6-6 to TRBJ1-2; D is uncertain. V was pared by 7 bases and J by 3 bases, with 12 bases between. The germline V gene has CDR1 MNHNY and CDR2 SVGAGI (reference sequence). The length of the CDR3 is 13 residues. CDR3 amino acids: CASISPGDYGYTF. CDR3 nucleotides: TGTGCCAGCATTTCCCCGGGAGACTATGGCTACACCTTC.